This TCR beta chain stems from a study of shared clonotypes between healthy human individuals. Study conclusions and caveats: Sampling covered nothing but blood. Tissue TCR repertoires likely differ from those found in blood.

In its sample, this clone was seen many times. Antigen: not known. CDR1 and CDR2 from the germline V gene are MRHNA and SNTAGT. V was cut by 0 bases and J by 7 bases, with 12 bases left in between. The CDR3 sequence is 15 residues long. Researchers ran the assay at a deep level. Unsorted PBMC DNA went through sequencing on ten immunoSEQ deep assay plates. TCRdb's table, derived via immunoSEQ multiplex PCR, lists solely in-frame clones and lacks some. Of around 500,000 clones listed, roughly 77% are singletons. Sequencing was carried out using PBMCs. The chain links TRBV6-4 to TRBJ2-2; a weak D match, TRBD1 (6 bases). The clonotype comes from a woman between 40 and 55 years old in good health. Some clones in this sample may be carry-over from other donors' samples. The CDR3 region has the DNA TGTGCCAGCAGTGACTCTCCAGGGGTCAGCGGGGAGCTGTTTTTT. Translating gives CASSDSPGVSGELFF.